The 28 T cell receptor beta chains below were found in one sample sequenced in a study of T cell changes during pregnancy in multiple sclerosis. Profiling relied on immunoSEQ multiplex PCR, and the TCRdb table lists in-frame clones only, not all of them. The sample includes about 77,000 clones, around 91% of them seen just once. The sequencing used peripheral blood, collected before pregnancy. Receptor source: a female donor with multiple sclerosis, enrolled in a pregnancy study.

The V call is TRBV11-2, the J call TRBJ1-1; D unresolved. Germline V gene sequence: CDR1 SGHAT, CDR2 FQNNGV. The ends were cut back, 0 bases at V and 4 bases at J, with 18 bases in the middle. This CDR3 region has 17 residues. The CDR3 DNA sequence: TGTGCCAGCAGCTTAGATGGCGGCCGTCTTGAGGGCACTGAAGCTTTCTTT. This gives the protein CASSLDGGRLEGTEAFF.

The chain recombines TRBV28 with TRBJ2-5, with TRBD2 matching 11 bases. The CDR3 is 14 residues long. Germline lookup yields CDR1 MDHEN and CDR2 SYDVKM. V dropped 3 bases and J dropped 4; count of bases not matched to a gene: 1. CDR3 sequence reads: CASSFTSGGETQYF. The CDR3 DNA reads TGTGCCAGCAGTTTTACTAGCGGGGGAGAGACCCAGTACTTC.

The chain uses TRBV19 and TRBJ1-2, with no clear D. CDR1 LNHDA and CDR2 SQIVND come from the germline V gene (reference sequence). The V and J ends lost 6 bases and 7 bases respectively, with 15 bases between them. This CDR3 is built from 13 residues. Written as DNA, the CDR3 is TGTGCCAGTAGCCCTCAGTTGGAGAGTGGCTACACCTTC. Translated, it gives CASSPQLESGYTF.

V gene TRBV11-1 combines with J gene TRBJ1-6, with D hard to call. Trimming took off 6 bases at V and 3 bases at J, with 6 bases between the two ends. Germline V gene lookup returns CDR1 SGHAT and CDR2 FQDESV (reference sequence). CDR3 length equals 13 residues. The CDR3 sequence is CASRGSYNSPLHF. For the CDR3, the DNA is TGTGCCAGCAGGGGCAGCTATAATTCACCCCTCCACTTT. The whole variable domain, filled in from reference TRBV11-1 and TRBJ1-6, reads EAEVAQSPRYKITEKSQAVAFWCDPISGHATLYWYRQILGQGPELLVQFQDESVVDDSQLPKDRFSAERLKGVDSTLKIQPAELGDSAMYLCASRGSYNSPLHFGNGTRLTVT.

This clone came up once. This CDR3 is CASSLAQAYSGANVLTF. The CDR3 coding sequence is TGTGCCAGCAGTTTAGCCCAGGCGTACTCTGGGGCCAACGTCCTGACTTTC. The V and J genes are TRBV28 and TRBJ2-6; D not certain. Germline V gives CDR1 MDHEN, CDR2 SYDVKM. V was trimmed by 2 bases and J by 0 bases, leaving 11 bases between them. CDR3 length equals 17 residues.

The rearrangement links TRBV18 to TRBJ1-6, with D perhaps TRBD1 (6 bases). This CDR3 comprises 16 residues. Trimming cost V 2 bases and J 0 bases, with 8 bases left between them. Germline V gene sequence: CDR1 KGHSH, CDR2 LQKENI. CDR3 protein: CASSPRGSSYNSPLHF. The CDR3 bases are TGTGCCAGCTCACCAAGGGGGAGCTCCTATAATTCACCCCTCCACTTT.

The chain is built from TRBV28 and TRBJ1-4; no clear D gene. Trimming stripped 7 bases from V and 8 bases from J, with 11 bases between. The CDR3 is 12 amino acids. Germline values: CDR1 MDHEN, CDR2 SYDVKM. CDR3 region: CASTTVAEKLFF. CDR3 nucleotides: TGTGCCAGCACCACAGTGGCCGAAAAACTGTTTTTT.

On this clone: The junction shows a germline mismatch at one end, possibly a read error. This sequence joins TRBV7-9 and TRBJ1-1; no definite D call. This CDR3 is built from 13 residues. Germline assignment: CDR1 SEHNR and CDR2 FQNEAQ (reference sequence). CDR3 in amino acids: CATSTGMNTEAFF. In nucleotides, the CDR3 is TGTGCCACCAGCACCGGGATGAACACTGAAGCTTTCTTT.

V gene TRBV28 combines with J gene TRBJ2-7; 9 positions match TRBD1. Trimming removed 3 bases from V and 5 bases from J; junction bases left unmatched: 5. This CDR3 has 14 residues. Per the germline V gene, CDR1 is MDHEN and CDR2 is SYDVKM. The CDR3 DNA reads as TGTGCCAGCAGTTTTTGGGACAGGGACAACGAGCAGTACTTC. It encodes CASSFWDRDNEQYF.

CDR3 DNA sequence: TGTGCCAGCAGCCCTCACCCTGGACAGCCGAACTATGGCTACACCTTC. This gives the protein CASSPHPGQPNYGYTF. The chain couples TRBV14 to TRBJ1-2; D is perhaps TRBD1 (6 bases). This CDR3 contains 16 residues. Germline CDR1 is SGHDN and CDR2 is FVKESK. Trimming pared 4 bases from V and 2 bases from J, leaving 17 bases between.

This chain links TRBV5-1 with TRBJ2-1, with TRBD1 matching over 8 bases. V shed 5 bases and J 0 bases; nucleotides not matched to a gene: 4. The CDR3 sequence is 15 residues long. CDR1 is SGHRS, CDR2 YFSETQ, per germline. This chain's CDR3 is CASRTGEFSYNEQFF. The CDR3 bases are TGCGCCAGCAGGACAGGGGAGTTCTCCTACAATGAGCAGTTCTTC.

The CDR3 loop is CASSPTGLAGGLSYNEQFF. CDR3 DNA: TGCGCCAGCAGCCCGACGGGACTAGCGGGGGGGCTGTCCTACAATGAGCAGTTCTTC. The V call is TRBV4-1, the J call TRBJ2-1, with 16 bases identical to TRBD2. Germline V gives CDR1 MGHRA, CDR2 YSYEKL. The length of the CDR3 is 19 residues. Unmatched junction bases numbered 7, after V lost 4 bases and J lost 1 base.

This clone was observed once. Germline is not matched at one junction end, which may reflect a read error. The gene calls are TRBV11-3 and TRBJ2-5; D might be TRBD1 (7 bases). In germline, CDR1 is SGHNT, CDR2 YENEEA. This CDR3 is built from 15 residues. For the CDR3, the DNA is TGTGCCGGCAGCTTAGGGGGGACAGAACAAGAGACCCAGTACTTC. Translated, it gives CAGSLGGTEQETQYF.

The chain carries TRBV5-1 and TRBJ2-3; the match to TRBD2 covers 9 bases. CDR1 is SGHRS, CDR2 YFSETQ, per germline. This CDR3 spans 15 amino acids. Losses at the gene ends were 1 base for V and 2 bases for J; bases not matched to a gene: 2. CDR3 sequence (DNA): TGCGCCAGCAGCTTGCTAGCGGGGAACACAGATACGCAGTATTTT. Its protein is CASSLLAGNTDTQYF.

This chain connects TRBV2 to TRBJ2-1; tentatively, D is TRBD1 (5 bases). Germline V gene sequence: CDR1 SNHLY, CDR2 FYNNEI. The CDR3 has 14 amino acids. V lost 3 bases and J 5 bases, leaving 11 bases between the germline ends. The CDR3 region has the DNA TGTGCCAGCAGTGAGCAGGGTTTGGACAATGAGCAGTTCTTC. Translated: CASSEQGLDNEQFF.

This chain uses TRBV5-6 with TRBJ1-1, with a possible D match to TRBD1 (5 bases). Germline V gene sequence: CDR1 SGHDT, CDR2 YYEEEE. CDR3 size: 15 residues. V was pared by 4 bases and J by 4 bases, with 17 bases between. The CDR3 nucleotides read TGTGCCAGCAGCCACTCCATACAGGCTGGCACTGAAGCTTTCTTT. Protein product: CASSHSIQAGTEAFF.

The chain combines TRBV19 with TRBJ1-1; D perhaps matches TRBD1 (6 bases). This CDR3 is 14 amino acids long. The germline CDR1 and CDR2 sequences are LNHDA and SQIVND (reference sequence). Trimming left V 0 bases short and J 12 bases short, with 17 bases between. The CDR3 nucleotides are TGTGCCAGTAGTATAGATCAATCGGACAGAGCTACTTTCTTT. This gives the protein CASSIDQSDRATFF.

This CDR3 reads CASSSQGAGELFF. CDR3 in DNA: TGTGCCAGCAGCTCCCAGGGGGCCGGGGAGCTGTTTTTT. The gene calls are TRBV7-2 and TRBJ2-2; the match to TRBD1 covers 7 bases. Germline assignment: CDR1 SGHTA and CDR2 FQGNSA. This CDR3 has 13 residues. V was pared by 4 bases and J by 6 bases, with 2 bases of the junction left unmatched.

The V gene is TRBV30, the J gene TRBJ2-3; 7 positions agree with TRBD2. Germline V gene data show CDR1 as GTSNPN and CDR2 as SVGIG (reference sequence). Trimming removed 5 bases from V and 4 bases from J; junction bases left unmatched: 6. CDR3 size: 13 residues. The CDR3 region has the DNA TGTGCCTGGGGGGAGGGATCTTCAGATACGCAGTATTTT. Translation gives CAWGEGSSDTQYF.

The chain is built from TRBV5-1 and TRBJ1-1, with 12 nucleotides matching TRBD1. Unmatched junction bases numbered 2, after V lost 6 bases and J lost 2 bases. The CDR3 length is 14 residues. Germline V gene sequence: CDR1 SGHRS, CDR2 YFSETQ. The CDR3: CASKGQGANTEAFF. In DNA form, the CDR3 reads TGCGCCAGCAAGGGACAGGGGGCCAACACTGAAGCTTTCTTT. Complete variable domain (other parts from reference TRBV5-1 and TRBJ1-1): KAGVTQTPRYLIKTRGQQVTLSCSPISGHRSVSWYQQTPGQGLQFLFEYFSETQRNKGNFPGRFSGRQFSNSRSEMNVSTLELGDSALYLCASKGQGANTEAFFGQGTRLTVV.

The chain links TRBV5-1 to TRBJ1-2; D not resolved. The CDR3 spans 15 residues. CDR1 and CDR2 (germline): SGHRS, YFSETQ. The germline V and J ends were trimmed by 4 bases and 3 bases, with 16 bases remaining between them. The CDR3 DNA follows: TGCGCCAGCAGCCTGATCGTAGGGAGCTACTATGGCTACACCTTC. It is translated as CASSLIVGSYYGYTF.

This clone was recorded a few times. The CDR3 spells CASSSSGTDTQYF. The CDR3 region has the DNA TGTGCCAGCAGTTCGTCCGGCACAGATACGCAGTATTTT. The gene calls are TRBV6-6 and TRBJ2-3, with D uncertain. Germline V lookup: CDR1 MNHNY, CDR2 SVGAGI (reference sequence). Trimming removed 4 bases from V and 1 base from J, with 6 bases in between. The CDR3 loop spans 13 amino acids.

V gene TRBV18 combines with J gene TRBJ2-2, with TRBD2 matching 14 bases. V lost 4 bases and J lost 3; bases outside the gene matches: 10. Germline CDR1 is KGHSH and CDR2 is LQKENI. The CDR3 extends over 19 amino acids. CDR3 amino acids: CASSRTSGGPPVDTGELFF. CDR3 in DNA: TGTGCCAGCTCACGGACTAGCGGGGGGCCGCCCGTTGACACCGGGGAGCTGTTTTTT.

This chain links TRBV6-6 with TRBJ1-4; perhaps TRBD1 as D (6 bases). This CDR3 is built from 16 residues. CDR1 and CDR2 from the germline V gene are MNHNY and SVGAGI (reference sequence). V was trimmed by 6 bases and J by 1 base, leaving 15 bases between them. CDR3 DNA: TGTGCCAGCAGAACAAACAGGGTCGAAACTAATGAAAAACTGTTTTTT. Its protein is CASRTNRVETNEKLFF.

This clone was counted a few times. The chain has TRBV7-2 and TRBJ2-7; 7 nucleotides line up with TRBD1. CDR3 size: 13 residues. V lost 3 bases to trimming and J lost 5 bases; unmatched junction nucleotides: 4. The germline V gene encodes CDR1 SGHTA and CDR2 FQGNSA. The CDR3 coding sequence is TGTGCCAGCAGCTTCGGACAGGACCACGAGCAGTACTTC. This codes for CASSFGQDHEQYF. The whole variable domain, filled in from reference TRBV7-2 and TRBJ2-7, reads GAGVSQSPSNKVTEKGKDVELRCDPISGHTALYWYRQSLGQGLEFLIYFQGNSAPDKSGLPSDRFSAERTGGSVSTLTIQRTQQEDSAVYLCASSFGQDHEQYFGPGTRLTVT.

This clone was picked up a small number of times. This rearrangement joins TRBV21-1 to TRBJ2-7; no check of the table's D call, TRBD2, against the DNA was made. TRBV21-1 is a documented pseudogene. The CDR3 is 14 amino acids. In nucleotides, the CDR3 is TGTGCCAGCAGCAAAGAGGAGTTCACCTACGAGCAGTACTTC. Protein: CASSKEEFTYEQYF.

The chain is built from TRBV4-2 and TRBJ1-5, with a weak D call TRBD1 (5 bases). Between the trimmed V and J ends, which lost 0 bases and 6 bases, there was a span of 9 bases. The CDR3 extends over 14 amino acids. Germline loops: CDR1 LGHNA, CDR2 YNFKEQ. The CDR3 nucleotides are TGTGCCAGCAGCCAAGATCTCGGGGGTCAGCCCCAGCATTTT. This sequence encodes CASSQDLGGQPQHF.

This clone was seen only once. The chain has TRBV7-3 and TRBJ2-3; 7 bases line up with TRBD2. Trimming at V came to 5 bases and at J to 0 bases, leaving 2 bases not matched to a gene. Germline CDR1 is SGHTA and CDR2 is FQGTGA. The CDR3 runs 14 residues. CDR3 nucleotide sequence: TGTGCCAGCAGCCCCGGGGGGAGCACAGATACGCAGTATTTT. It is translated as CASSPGGSTDTQYF.